This passage covers 13 T cell receptor beta chains from one sample sequenced in a study of T cells in Graves' hyperthyroidism and ophthalmopathy. The CDR3 regions of TCR beta were amplified from RNA transcripts. The HTBI set primed first-round TCR CDR3 RT-PCR. TCRdb reprocessed the multiplex PCR reads via MiXCR and lists one record per CDR3 protein. The sample holds about 500,000 distinct CDR3 sequences, 15% to 20% seen once. The sample was blood. These receptors all come from a woman in her 30s with Graves' ophthalmopathy.

This clonotype was seen many times. The chain couples TRBV6-2 or TRBV6-3 to TRBJ1-2; D possibly corresponds to TRBD1 (5 bases). Germline lookup yields CDR1 MNHEY and CDR2 SVGEGT. The CDR3 sequence is 14 residues long. The V end lost 4 bases, the J end lost 8 bases, and 17 bases lay between the germline ends. CDR3 amino acids: CASSSTRDHGGYTF. Here the CDR3 DNA reads TGTGCCAGCAGTTCAACCAGGGACCATGGCGGCTACACCTTC.

This chain connects TRBV4-1 to TRBJ2-2, with 8 bases lining up with TRBD2. Germline CDR1 reads MGHRA; CDR2 reads YSYEKL. This CDR3 is 14 amino acids long. Unmatched junction bases numbered 8, after V lost 9 bases and J lost 5 bases. The CDR3 loop reads CASQREYKTGELFF. The CDR3 nucleotides are TGCGCCAGTCAGCGGGAGTACAAAACCGGGGAGCTGTTTTTT.

The table lists this clonotype with many counts. The V gene is TRBV18, the J gene TRBJ2-1, with 9 bases lining up with TRBD2. With V trimmed by 3 bases and J by 7 bases, 10 bases remained unmatched. Per the germline V gene, CDR1 is KGHSH and CDR2 is LQKENI. CDR3 length: 16 amino acids. This chain's CDR3 is CASSPRLAEVGNEQFF. In DNA form, the CDR3 reads TGTGCCAGCTCACCGAGACTAGCGGAGGTCGGGAATGAGCAGTTCTTC.

This clonotype occurred many times. The chain recombines TRBV28 with TRBJ1-1; D is undetermined. This CDR3 contains 14 residues. With 3 bases removed from V and 1 base from J, the gap between germline ends came to 9 bases. Germline V gene lookup returns CDR1 MDHEN and CDR2 SYDVKM. Here the CDR3 reads CASSFISRNTEAFF. The DNA for the CDR3 is TGTGCCAGCAGTTTCATCTCCCGGAACACTGAAGCTTTCTTT.

Points on this clonotype: A much larger clone lies a single base off, so this may be a read error. The CDR3 DNA is TGTGCCACCAGCAGAGCACACCACGCCGCCAATCGGCCCCAGCATTTT. This encodes CATSRAHHAANRPQHF. The rearrangement links TRBV15 to TRBJ1-5; unclear D gene. The CDR3 runs 16 residues. Germline V gives CDR1 LNHNV, CDR2 YYDKDF (reference sequence).

In its sample, this clonotype was seen many times. The chain carries TRBV6-5 and TRBJ2-7, with TRBD2 identical over 11 bases. Germline CDR1 MNHEY, CDR2 SVGAGI. The V segment lost 3 bases and the J segment 5 bases; nucleotides outside the gene matches: 12. The CDR3 contains 17 residues. This CDR3 reads CASSYKLAGGARDEQYF. The CDR3 nucleotides read TGTGCCAGCAGTTATAAGCTAGCGGGAGGTGCAAGAGACGAGCAGTACTTC.

This clonotype came up many times. The V call is TRBV18, the J call TRBJ2-5; weak D call: TRBD2 (6 bases). The CDR3 is 13 residues long. The V end lost 4 bases, the J end lost 4 bases, and 10 bases lay between the germline ends. CDR1 and CDR2 (germline): KGHSH, LQKENI. This chain's CDR3 is CASSQTSSETQYF. In DNA, the CDR3 is TGTGCCAGCTCACAGACTAGTTCAGAGACCCAGTACTTC.

The table lists this clonotype with a few counts. This rearrangement joins TRBV30 to TRBJ2-7, with D possibly matching TRBD1 (6 bases). The germline V and J ends were trimmed by 3 bases and 3 bases, with 15 bases remaining between them. The length of the CDR3 is 14 residues. CDR1 is GTSNPN, CDR2 SVGIG, per germline (reference sequence). The CDR3 loop is CAWSPAGAGYEQYF. The CDR3 coding sequence is TGTGCCTGGAGCCCCGCAGGGGCCGGCTACGAGCAGTACTTC. The full variable domain, rest sourced from reference TRBV30 and TRBJ2-7, is SQTIHQWPATLVQPVGSPLSLECTVEGTSNPNLYWYRQAAGRGLQLLFYSVGIGQISSEVPQNLSASRPQDRQFILSSKKLLLSDSGFYLCAWSPAGAGYEQYFGPGTRLTVT.

The rearrangement links TRBV4-1 to TRBJ2-7; D is perhaps TRBD1 or TRBD2 (5 bases each). Trimming stripped 6 bases from V and 7 bases from J, with 16 bases between. The CDR3 has 13 amino acids. Germline-derived CDR1 and CDR2 are MGHRA and YSYEKL. CDR3 amino acids: CASSQGPEEEQYF. The CDR3 DNA follows: TGCGCCAGCAGTCAGGGACCCGAAGAAGAGCAGTACTTC.

J is TRBJ2-1 and V is TRBV12-3 or TRBV12-4, with TRBD2 matching 7 bases. V was clipped by 8 bases and J by 7 bases; unmatched bases: 20. The CDR3 is 17 residues long. Here the CDR3 reads CASGPAIRGGPGNEQFF. Written as DNA, the CDR3 is TGTGCCAGCGGTCCGGCAATTCGGGGAGGGCCCGGGAATGAGCAGTTCTTC.

The chain combines TRBV5-1 with TRBJ2-5; 10 bases agree with TRBD2. V shed 7 bases, J shed 5 bases, and the junction held 8 bases outside the gene matches. This CDR3 contains 14 residues. Germline CDR1 reads SGHRS; CDR2 reads YFSETQ. The CDR3 DNA follows: TGCGCCAGCGGCTCAGCGGGAGGGCTGGAGACCCAGTACTTC. This codes for CASGSAGGLETQYF.

This clonotype was detected many times. The chain employs TRBV6-2 or TRBV6-3 and TRBJ2-7; the D gene could be TRBD1 or TRBD2 (6 bases each). Trimming took 5 bases from V and 0 from J, leaving 14 bases between them. The CDR3 spans 15 residues. Germline-derived CDR1 and CDR2 are MNHEY and SVGEGT. The DNA for the CDR3 is TGTGCCAGCAGTCAGCCACAGGGAGGCTCCTACGAGCAGTACTTC. This gives the protein CASSQPQGGSYEQYF.

This chain links TRBV11-1 with TRBJ2-7; 12 bases agree with TRBD2. Germline CDR1 SGHAT, CDR2 FQDESV (reference sequence). This CDR3 is built from 15 residues. V was clipped by 1 base and J by 3 bases; unmatched bases: 1. Written as DNA, the CDR3 is TGTGCCAGCAGCTTAGGGACTAGCGGGAACTACGAGCAGTACTTC. It encodes CASSLGTSGNYEQYF.